This T cell receptor (beta chain) was sequenced for a study of cytomegalovirus exposure and HLA in healthy donors (dated by TCRdb to 2017 to 2019). About the study as a whole: In an earlier analysis of 587 of the donors, 250 to 350 Gb of sequence data and 117 million unique TCR beta sequences from 180 million or so T cells were reported. Among about 400 genotyped donors of the cohort, an average of around 250,000 unique TCR beta nucleotide sequences was sequenced per donor, of which about 19% were non-productive. The number of donors typed differed by locus, with 629-630 for A, B, C, DRB1 and DQB1, more than 500 for DQA1, approximately 570 for DPA1, and 472 for DPB1. Among the roughly 410 genotyped donors, 81% belonged to the genetic ancestry cluster associated with self-reported Caucasian donors. Approximately 300 gigabases of sequencing data and approximately 92 million unique TCR sequences made up an early release that covered 500 to 650 HLA-typed donors. The study was designed to test whether signatures of past pathogen exposure could be identified by cataloging public T cell receptors. Donor age, sex, ethnicity and CMV serostatus were collected together with the repertoire data. An earlier analysis of some 500 of the donors used high-throughput TCR beta sequencing to judge whether each TCR beta V gene segment behaved as functional or pseudogenic. The study profiled the T cell repertoires of under 700 subjects by immunosequencing and related them to cytomegalovirus serostatus. Every repertoire in the discovery cohort had been generated on one and the same sequencing platform. In a later analysis, previously published TCR beta repertoires from more than 500 donors were re-analyzed and high-resolution HLA genotyping was added so that TCR occurrence patterns could be studied. Several DR-DQ haplotypes were treated as single units for association and clustering because of strong linkage in the cohort. In a later genetic analysis, genome-wide SNP genotypes for about three fifths of the 666 donors were used, and that subset was treated as a discovery cohort. Both class I and class II loci were covered by HLA typing, at four-digit resolution. Along with the roughly 670-subject first cohort, a separate validation cohort of roughly 110 different subjects was used. Rather than drawing on any new phenotypic data, the later analysis identified candidate immune exposures from TCR beta sequences and the way those sequences occurred across donors. To predict cytomegalovirus infection status, the study combined high-throughput TCR immunosequencing, statistical association of individual TCRs with disease status, and machine learning. General findings and caveats noted by the study authors: The authors suggested that the approach could potentially be extended to other disease states and immunological phenotypes. A few of the identified cytomegalovirus-associated TCR beta chains were confirmed in vitro to be specific for cytomegalovirus antigens. In a later analysis, most CMV-associated TCR beta chains were found to appear HLA-restricted, with HLA associations seemingly driven largely by CMV exposure. Roughly uniform sequencing depth across donors was assumed in presence/absence analyses, although this assumption may not hold. Compared with equally common non-associated chains, HLA-associated TCR beta chains in a later analysis were more clonally expanded and had lower generation probabilities. A later genetic analysis associated a missense DCLRE1C variant with V-gene and J-gene trimming of TCR beta chains, and an independent cohort replicated the association. For the cohort, immune exposure information was limited to CMV serostatus. In a later analysis, TCR association rates were found to vary across HLA loci, with the most associated TCRs seen for DRB1 alleles and the fewest for HLA-C alleles. HLA typing was unavailable for some donors at each locus, so association tests used only the typed subset. When HLA alleles, especially DR and DQ, strongly co-occurred, attributing TCR associations to individual alleles was difficult. A later genetic analysis reported fewer N-insertions in productive TCRs among donors in an Asian-associated ancestry cluster than the roughly 700-donor mean. A total of about 180 TCR beta chains were listed by the study as associated with cytomegalovirus. In a later analysis, around 17,000 TCR beta sequences were associated with specific HLA alleles at a false discovery rate of 0.05. In an earlier analysis of some 640 of the donors, most TCR beta V segments were observed in productive rearrangements about 87% or about 30% of the time, broadly matching IMGT annotations. Because counts were too low, 15 to 20 rarely observed V segments, including chromosome 9 orphons, were excluded from the earlier analysis of fewer than 650 of the donors. A cluster of highly shared sequence variants was judged likely to be a technical artifact of the sequencing pipeline. A further reported finding was that TCR beta sequences accurately predicted the HLA-A and HLA-B alleles for most subjects in the first cohort. In this cohort, only TCR beta chains were sequenced, and detectable features were limited by the absence of alpha or paired-chain data. Across donors, most TCR sequences were observed very rarely, whereas some public TCRs were present in many individuals. In both the original and validation cohorts, the classifier was reported to diagnose cytomegalovirus status with high specificity and sensitivity. Correlated functional status among segregating V segments might be attributable to linkage disequilibrium, but an unknown experimental factor could not be ruled out. Some IMGT-functional V segments, including TRBV6-2 and TRBV6-3, could not be distinguished by the 87-base-pair reads and were therefore excluded. Several of the top co-occurrence clusters appeared to be linked to parvovirus B19, influenza, CMV and Epstein-Barr virus, according to a later analysis.

As to this clone: Its target antigen remains unknown.

Via the germline V gene, CDR1 is SGHVS and CDR2 FQNEAQ. The CDR3 starts with the cysteine, ends with the phenylalanine, and has 13 residues. Just CDR3 DNA is preserved here, 39 bases in frame from base 1. V is pared back by 4 bases and J by 5 bases, with 11 bases lying between the germline termini. Receptor amplification or capture employed the immunoSEQ multiplex PCR assay. The multiplex PCR relied on a mix of 60 forward primers for TCR Vbeta segments and 13 reverse primers for TCR Jbeta segments. Amplification of the CDR3 region of rearranged TCR beta genes was performed with a multiplex PCR assay on genomic DNA. The Illumina HiSeq System was used to sequence the amplified TCR beta libraries as 87-base-pair reads. On the authors' methods: Across the 500 to 850 repertoires, a later analysis counted about 81 million unique TCR beta chains, around 11 million of which were shared by at least two donors. Raw reads were error-corrected and collapsed into unique sequences with a nearest-neighbor algorithm that merged closely related sequences to remove PCR and sequencing errors. CDR3 sequences were aligned to IMGT reference sequences to assign V, D and J gene segments. For a sequence to be retained, at least a six-nucleotide match to both a V gene segment and a J gene segment was required. A rearrangement counted as productive if the CDR3 had no stop codons and remained in frame with V and J, and every other rearrangement counted as non-productive. Following IMGT convention, CDR3 was defined as the stretch from the second conserved V-encoded cysteine up to the conserved J-encoded phenylalanine. Sequences without an unambiguous match to a single V gene segment were excluded from the earlier analysis of a few hundred of the donors. In an earlier analysis of 587 of the donors, V segments were called functional above 56.7% productive rearrangements and were called segregating when the between-donor standard deviation exceeded 5%. A statistical classification framework was built to diagnose cytomegalovirus status from the catalog of TCR beta chain sequences. V and J gene assignment, in a later analysis, came from comparing TCR nucleotide sequences with IMGT/GENE-DB human TR gene sequences. In a later analysis, CDR3 sequences and most-parsimonious VDJ recombination scenarios were assigned using the TCRdist pipeline. In a later analysis, each TCR beta chain was defined by its CDR3 amino acid sequence together with its V-gene family, and reads without a unique V-gene family were excluded. A later analysis removed 500 to 600 highly shared, low-generation-probability nucleotide sequences to deal with suspected cross-contamination and a sequencing artifact. In a later analysis, a clonal expansion index for each public chain was calculated from normalized within-repertoire ranks of inferred template counts. In a later analysis, generation probabilities were computed with a VDJ recombination model fitted to out-of-frame rearrangements, and the resulting probabilities were checked against IGoR. A later analysis scored TCR-TCR, TCR-HLA and TCR-CMV co-occurrence with hypergeometric tests, applying a repertoire-size bias correction to TCR pairs. A later analysis estimated false discovery rates by permuting HLA or CMV assignments 20 times. In a later analysis, co-occurring TCRs were grouped with DBSCAN, and TCRdist sequence similarity was added when clustering was performed within HLA-allele-positive subsets. Repertoires with fewer than 30,000 or more than 120,000 public chains were left out of co-occurrence clustering, as were five repertoires with anomalous nucleotide sharing. TCRdb holds this immuneACCESS table with in-frame rearrangements only. Some clones are missing; in checked studies, unresolved V genes explain under half, and the rest has no known cause. V and J calls and clone size come straight from that table; D and trimming were deduced from the DNA. This sample's records show 35,000 to 45,000 clones. 5.9% of the sample rests with the top ten.

The cohort consisted of hundreds of healthy bone marrow donors. At the time of sampling, all cohort members were nominally healthy, though unrecorded immune exposures were likely present. Of the roughly 720 cohort members, 250 to 300 had positive CMV serostatus and roughly 330 had negative CMV serostatus, and CMV serostatus was not recorded for the donor. A peripheral blood sample was collected from each donor, and TCR beta sequencing was performed on peripheral blood mononuclear cells. Genomic DNA was extracted from the blood cell samples with the Qiagen DNeasy Blood Extraction Kit. This sequence originates from a human donor in good health. The rearranged segments are TRBV7-8 and TRBJ1-2; matching of 5 bases hints at TRBD1 as the D gene. Source material: PBMCs. The CDR3 loop reads CASSSADSYGYTF. The sequence in DNA is TGTGCCAGCAGCTCTGCCGACAGTTATGGCTACACCTTC.